The 24 T cell receptor beta chains below all came from one sample that was sequenced in a study of T cell responses to AZD1222 COVID-19 vaccine. TCRdb's table, derived via immunoSEQ multiplex PCR, lists solely in-frame clones and lacks some. The top ten hold 20% of the sample, which has roughly 70,000 clones, about 85% seen once. Sequencing was performed on peripheral blood, taken on day 0 of AZD1222 vaccination. The receptor set was obtained from an adult in good health.

The chain links TRBV20-1 to TRBJ1-1, with TRBD1 as a possible D gene (5 bases). The germline gives CDR1 DFQATT, CDR2 SNEGSKA (reference sequence). Between the trimmed V and J ends, which lost 6 bases and 13 bases, there was a span of 18 bases. The CDR3 consists of 11 residues. CDR3 DNA: TGCAGTGCGAGCAGGGACCTATGGGTTTTCTTT. It yields the protein CSASRDLWVFF.

This chain joins TRBV6-5 and TRBJ1-3; possibly TRBD1 for D (5 bases). The CDR3 totals 12 residues. V lost 10 bases to trimming and J lost 7 bases, with 14 bases between them. Germline CDR1 reads MNHEY; CDR2 reads SVGAGI. This CDR3 reads CATQEGRNTIYF. The CDR3 DNA sequence: TGTGCCACCCAGGAGGGGAGGAACACCATATATTTT.

The CDR3 DNA sequence: TGTGCCAGCAGCTCCCGACAGGTGACCAATCAGCCCCAGCATTTT. It specifies CASSSRQVTNQPQHF. The chain recombines TRBV6-5 with TRBJ1-5, with D perhaps TRBD1 (6 bases). The CDR3 spans 15 residues. Trimming stripped 6 bases from V and 3 bases from J, with 15 bases between. The V gene's germline CDR1 is MNHEY and CDR2 SVGAGI.

The V and J genes are TRBV6-5 and TRBJ1-1; D gene unclear. There are 14 residues in the CDR3. Germline V CDR1 and CDR2: MNHEY, SVGAGI. Between the trimmed V and J ends, which lost 10 bases and 6 bases, there was a span of 21 bases. The DNA of the CDR3 is TGTGCCACCCCCCCGGAGGGTGCGAGGGCTGAAGCTTTCTTT. Protein product: CATPPEGARAEAFF.

The chain is built from TRBV5-4 and TRBJ2-2; 15 bases are shared with TRBD2. The V gene end was trimmed by 4 bases and the J gene end by 4 bases; junction bases not matched to a gene: 8. The V gene's germline CDR1 is SGHNT and CDR2 YYREEE (reference sequence). The CDR3 runs to 18 residues. CDR3 loop: CASSRGLAGGPGTGELFF. CDR3 DNA sequence: TGTGCCAGCAGCCGTGGACTAGCGGGGGGGCCGGGCACCGGGGAGCTGTTTTTT.

The rearrangement uses TRBV2 and TRBJ1-2; D gene unclear. CDR3 length equals 14 residues. Trimming pared 8 bases from V and 5 bases from J, leaving 18 bases between. Germline V CDR1 and CDR2: SNHLY, FYNNEI. The CDR3 reads CASRRESTQYGYTF. For the CDR3, the DNA is TGTGCCAGCCGAAGGGAGTCTACACAGTATGGCTACACCTTC.

The CDR3 is CASSINPDSSYEQYF. The CDR3 coding sequence is TGTGCCAGTAGTATAAATCCAGACAGCTCCTACGAGCAGTACTTC. This chain uses TRBV19 with TRBJ2-7; D perhaps matches TRBD1 (5 bases). CDR3 length: 15 residues. The V and J ends lost 2 bases and 0 bases respectively, with 11 bases between them. From germline, CDR1 is LNHDA and CDR2 SQIVND (reference sequence). Variable domain in full (rest from reference TRBV19 and TRBJ2-7): DGGITQSPKYLFRKEGQNVTLSCEQNLNHDAMYWYRQDPGQGLRLIYYSQIVNDFQKGDIAEGYSVSREKKESFPLTVTSAQKNPTAFYLCASSINPDSSYEQYFGPGTRLTVT.

The chain employs TRBV4-2 and TRBJ1-2; 11 nucleotides align to TRBD1. CDR3 size: 18 residues. In germline, CDR1 is LGHNA, CDR2 YNFKEQ. With 2 bases clipped from V and 4 bases from J, the junction kept 12 bases outside the gene matches. DNA for the CDR3: TGTGCCAGCAGCCAACTCGGGACAGGGGGGATCTCCCTCTATGGCTACACCTTC. Its protein is CASSQLGTGGISLYGYTF.

The chain combines TRBV6-1 with TRBJ2-3, with D possibly being TRBD1 or TRBD2 (6 bases each). Germline CDR1 and CDR2: MNHNS and SASEGT. V shed 2 bases and J shed 2 bases, with 11 bases lying between them. This CDR3 contains 15 residues. CDR3 protein: CASSESRGATDTQYF. CDR3 DNA sequence: TGTGCCAGCAGTGAATCTAGGGGGGCCACAGATACGCAGTATTTT.

The gene calls are TRBV21-1 and TRBJ2-7; no check of the table's D call, TRBD2, against the DNA was made. TRBV21-1 is a pseudogene segment. This CDR3 comprises 15 residues. This chain's CDR3 is CASSKPEGGSNEQYF. The CDR3 DNA is TGTGCCAGCAGCAAACCTGAGGGAGGAAGCAACGAGCAGTACTTC.

This chain uses TRBV3-1 (or the pseudogene TRBV3-2) with TRBJ2-7; no definite D call. The V and J ends lost 0 bases and 2 bases respectively, with 8 bases between them. The CDR3 is 14 residues long. Per germline, CDR1 LGHDT and CDR2 YNNKEL (reference sequence). CDR3 amino acids: CASSQDTVAYEQYF. DNA for the CDR3: TGTGCCAGCAGCCAAGATACGGTAGCCTACGAGCAGTACTTC.

This clone was seen only once. The chain combines TRBV3-1 (or the pseudogene TRBV3-2) with TRBJ2-7; D is possibly TRBD2 (7 bases). V lost 5 bases, J lost 2 bases, and 13 bases lay in between. This CDR3 is built from 14 residues. The germline V gene has CDR1 LGHDT and CDR2 YNNKEL (reference sequence). CDR3 DNA: TGTGCCAGCAGCAGGGGGGGACTTACCTACGAGCAGTACTTC. It encodes CASSRGGLTYEQYF.

This chain joins TRBV5-1 and TRBJ1-4; the D gene is possibly TRBD1 (5 bases). The ends were cut back, 4 bases at V and 5 bases at J, with 15 bases in the middle. Germline loops: CDR1 SGHRS, CDR2 YFSETQ. This CDR3 is 15 amino acids long. CDR3 DNA sequence: TGCGCCAGCAGCAGTCAGGGATCGGGGAATGAAAAACTGTTTTTT. Protein: CASSSQGSGNEKLFF.

V and J are TRBV7-2 and TRBJ2-4, with 12 bases lining up with TRBD2. The J segment lost 6 bases and the V segment lost 4 bases, leaving 13 bases of the junction unmatched. The CDR3 sequence is 18 residues long. Germline values: CDR1 SGHTA, CDR2 FQGNSA. CDR3: CASSSPPRTSGAGNIQYF. CDR3 DNA sequence: TGTGCCAGCAGCTCCCCCCCCAGGACTAGCGGGGCCGGAAACATTCAGTACTTC. Drawing the rest from reference TRBV7-2 and TRBJ2-4, the complete variable domain is GAGVSQSPSNKVTEKGKDVELRCDPISGHTALYWYRQSLGQGLEFLIYFQGNSAPDKSGLPSDRFSAERTGGSVSTLTIQRTQQEDSAVYLCASSSPPRTSGAGNIQYFGAGTRLSVL.

This chain uses TRBV30 with TRBJ2-1, with D perhaps matching TRBD1 (6 bases). The V gene's germline CDR1 is GTSNPN and CDR2 SVGIG (reference sequence). Trimming took 4 bases from V and 3 from J, leaving 7 bases between them. The CDR3 is 12 amino acids. The CDR3 reads CAWNRVYNEQFF. The CDR3 nucleotides are TGTGCCTGGAACAGGGTCTACAATGAGCAGTTCTTC.

The V call is TRBV4-1, the J call TRBJ2-1, with 14 bases fitting TRBD2. CDR3 length equals 17 residues. CDR1 is MGHRA, CDR2 YSYEKL, per germline. Trimming at V came to 1 base and at J to 9 bases, leaving 8 bases not matched to a gene. The CDR3 region is CASSQVRGTSGRGEQFF. The CDR3 nucleotides read TGCGCCAGCAGCCAAGTGCGTGGGACTAGCGGGAGAGGTGAGCAGTTCTTC.

Only a few counts were recorded for this clone. This chain connects TRBV6-5 to TRBJ1-1; TRBD1 agrees at 8 bases. Trimming cost V 6 bases and J 11 bases; bases outside gene matches: 8. The CDR3 runs to 12 residues. Germline CDR1 and CDR2: MNHEY and SVGAGI. The CDR3 sequence is CASRALDREAFF. The DNA for the CDR3 is TGTGCCAGCAGAGCCTTGGACAGGGAGGCTTTCTTT.

V usage is TRBV11-2 and J usage is TRBJ1-1, with a weak D call TRBD1 (5 bases). The CDR3 loop spans 15 amino acids. Per the germline V gene, CDR1 is SGHAT and CDR2 is FQNNGV. V gave up 5 bases and J gave up 3 bases, with 16 bases separating them. The CDR3 sequence: CASSPEGIIYTEAFF. Here the CDR3 DNA reads TGTGCCAGCAGCCCGGAGGGGATCATTTACACTGAAGCTTTCTTT.

This chain links TRBV29-1 with TRBJ1-2; D call uncertain. The germline gives CDR1 SQVTM, CDR2 ANQGSEA. The CDR3 runs 13 residues. V was shortened by 0 bases and J by 2 bases, with 7 bases between the two germline ends. CDR3 DNA sequence: TGCAGCGTTGAAGATGTGGGGAACTATGGCTACACCTTC. As protein: CSVEDVGNYGYTF.

This clone was recorded a few times. In DNA, the CDR3 is TGCGCCAGCAGCTTCCGGGGTGGCGTCGACTACGAGCAGTACTTC. This sequence encodes CASSFRGGVDYEQYF. The J gene is TRBJ2-7, the V gene TRBV5-1, with a tentative D call TRBD2 (5 bases). This CDR3 is 15 amino acids long. Trimming pared 2 bases from V and 3 bases from J, leaving 15 bases between. Germline V gene lookup returns CDR1 SGHRS and CDR2 YFSETQ.

This chain connects TRBV29-1 to TRBJ1-1; D ambiguous. The V and J ends lost 3 bases and 0 bases respectively, with 8 bases between them. Germline loops: CDR1 SQVTM, CDR2 ANQGSEA. This CDR3 is 13 amino acids long. The CDR3 nucleotides read TGCAGCGTTGAGGCAGCCCTGAACACTGAAGCTTTCTTT. Its protein is CSVEAALNTEAFF.

By share, this clone counts as medium-sized (0.01 to 0.1%). Other DNA sequences in this sample translate to the same CDR3. The gene calls are TRBV11-2 and TRBJ2-7; D remains unclear. The CDR3 is 14 residues long. The V end lost 2 bases, the J end lost 1 base, and 9 bases lay between the germline ends. Per the germline V gene, CDR1 is SGHAT and CDR2 is FQNNGV. The CDR3 protein is CASSLFGSSYEQYF. CDR3 sequence (DNA): TGTGCCAGCAGCTTATTTGGCAGTTCCTACGAGCAGTACTTC.

The V gene is TRBV15, the J gene TRBJ1-1; D gene ambiguous. The CDR3 has 15 amino acids. The ends were cut back, 0 bases at V and 1 base at J, with 9 bases in the middle. CDR1 is LNHNV and CDR2 is YYDKDF in the germline V gene (reference sequence). Here the CDR3 reads CATSRDPRKNTEAFF. The DNA for the CDR3 is TGTGCCACCAGCAGAGATCCCCGCAAGAACACTGAAGCTTTCTTT.

This chain connects TRBV5-1 to TRBJ1-2, with D hard to call. Per the germline V gene, CDR1 is SGHRS and CDR2 is YFSETQ. V was clipped by 8 bases and J by 7 bases, with 9 bases between them. This CDR3 contains 10 residues. CDR3 in DNA: TGCGCCAGACCCCCGCCTGGCTACACCTTC. It translates to CARPPPGYTF. Looking up the rest from reference TRBV5-1 and TRBJ1-2 gives the full variable domain: KAGVTQTPRYLIKTRGQQVTLSCSPISGHRSVSWYQQTPGQGLQFLFEYFSETQRNKGNFPGRFSGRQFSNSRSEMNVSTLELGDSALYLCARPPPGYTFGSGTRLTVV.